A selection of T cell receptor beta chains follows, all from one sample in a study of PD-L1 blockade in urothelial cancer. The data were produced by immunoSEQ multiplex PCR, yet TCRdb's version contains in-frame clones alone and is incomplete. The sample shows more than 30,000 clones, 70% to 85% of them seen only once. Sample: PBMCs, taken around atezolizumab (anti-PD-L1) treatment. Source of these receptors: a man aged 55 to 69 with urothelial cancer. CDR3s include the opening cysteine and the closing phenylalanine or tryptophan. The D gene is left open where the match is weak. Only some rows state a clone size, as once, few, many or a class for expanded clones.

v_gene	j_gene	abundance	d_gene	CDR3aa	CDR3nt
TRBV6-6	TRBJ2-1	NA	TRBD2	CASSPIAGSYNEQFF	TGTGCCAGCAGTCCGATAGCGGGCTCCTACAATGAGCAGTTCTTC
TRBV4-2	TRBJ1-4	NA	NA	CASSQDQAGAATNEKLFF	TGTGCCAGCAGCCAAGATCAGGCAGGGGCCGCAACTAATGAAAAACTGTTTTTT
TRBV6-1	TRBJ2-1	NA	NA	CASSERYPAYNEQFF	TGTGCCAGCAGTGAAAGATACCCAGCCTACAATGAGCAGTTCTTC
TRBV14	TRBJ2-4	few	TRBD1	CASSQVGRGLAKNIQYF	TGTGCCAGCAGCCAAGTGGGAAGGGGGCTAGCCAAAAACATTCAGTACTTC
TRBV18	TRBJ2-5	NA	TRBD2	CASSPGLAGGKVKTQYF	TGTGCCAGCTCACCTGGACTAGCGGGGGGGAAAGTGAAGACCCAGTACTTC
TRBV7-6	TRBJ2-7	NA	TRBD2	CASSLREGPTYEQYF	TGTGCCAGCAGCTTAAGGGAGGGGCCCACCTACGAGCAGTACTTC
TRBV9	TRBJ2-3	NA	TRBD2	CASSVALAGVTDTQYF	TGTGCCAGCAGCGTAGCACTAGCGGGAGTCACAGATACGCAGTATTTT
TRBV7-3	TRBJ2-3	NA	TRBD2	CASSPRTSGGRPTDTQYF	TGTGCCAGCAGCCCTCGGACTAGCGGGGGCCGGCCGACAGATACGCAGTATTTT
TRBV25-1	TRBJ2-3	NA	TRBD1	CASSSDRGPGGTDTQYF	TGTGCCAGCAGTTCGGACAGGGGGCCGGGTGGCACAGATACGCAGTATTTT
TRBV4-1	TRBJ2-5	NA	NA	CASSPLVGTGASETQYF	TGCGCCAGCAGCCCCCTCGTAGGAACGGGAGCGAGTGAGACCCAGTACTTC
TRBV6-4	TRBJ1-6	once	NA	CASSDPGYSPLHF	TGTGCCAGCAGTGACCCAGGGTACTCACCCCTCCACTTT
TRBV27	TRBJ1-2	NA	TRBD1	CASTPQQGWNYGYTF	TGTGCCAGCACCCCCCAACAGGGGTGGAACTATGGCTACACCTTC
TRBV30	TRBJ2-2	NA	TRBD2	CASIAGGYTGELFF	TGTGCCTCAATAGCGGGAGGGTACACCGGGGAGCTGTTTTTT
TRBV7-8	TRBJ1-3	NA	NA	CASSLQQGGNTIYF	TGTGCCAGCAGCCTGCAACAGGGAGGAAACACCATATATTTT
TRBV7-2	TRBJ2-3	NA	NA	CASSLVASADTQYF	TGTGCCAGCAGCTTAGTCGCTTCAGCAGATACGCAGTATTTT
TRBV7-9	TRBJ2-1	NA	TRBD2	CASSLGLAGVNEQFF	TGTGCCAGCAGCTTAGGACTAGCGGGAGTCAATGAGCAGTTCTTC
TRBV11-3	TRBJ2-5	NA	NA	CASSLGVELKETQYF	TGTGCCAGCAGCTTAGGTGTCGAGCTAAAAGAGACCCAGTACTTC
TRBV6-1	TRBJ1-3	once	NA	CASSASDGKDSGNTIYF	TGTGCCAGCAGTGCCTCGGACGGGAAGGACTCTGGAAACACCATATATTTT
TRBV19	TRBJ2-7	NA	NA	CASSIGSSYEQYF	TGTGCCAGTAGTATCGGTAGCTCCTACGAGCAGTACTTC
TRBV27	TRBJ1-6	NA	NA	CASSLLNSVGSPLHF	TGTGCCAGCAGTTTATTAAACAGTGTTGGCTCACCCCTCCACTTT
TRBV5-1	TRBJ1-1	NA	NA	CASSSEGGTEAFF	TGCGCCAGCAGCTCCGAAGGGGGCACTGAAGCTTTCTTT
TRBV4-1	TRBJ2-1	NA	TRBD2	CASSQVIGGSSYNEQFF	TGCGCCAGCAGCCAAGTAATCGGGGGGAGCTCCTACAATGAGCAGTTCTTC
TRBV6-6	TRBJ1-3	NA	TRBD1	CASDDRGSGNTIYF	TGTGCCAGCGACGACAGGGGCTCTGGAAACACCATATATTTT
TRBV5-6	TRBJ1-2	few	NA	CASGRGAYYGYTF	TGTGCCAGCGGCCGGGGGGCCTACTATGGCTACACCTTC
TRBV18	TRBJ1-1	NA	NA	CASSFLAPGNTEAFF	TGTGCCAGCTCGTTTCTCGCCCCAGGGAACACTGAAGCTTTCTTT
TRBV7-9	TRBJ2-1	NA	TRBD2	CASSLESGIYNEQFF	TGTGCCAGCAGCCTGGAAAGCGGGATCTACAATGAGCAGTTCTTC
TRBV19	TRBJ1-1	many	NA	CASSIIGGNTEAFF	TGTGCCAGTAGTATAATTGGAGGGAACACTGAAGCTTTCTTT
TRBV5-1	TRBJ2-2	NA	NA	CASRQGRPGELFF	TGCGCCAGCAGGCAGGGGCGCCCCGGGGAGCTGTTTTTT
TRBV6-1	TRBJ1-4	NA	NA	CASSEARSVAMLNEKLFF	TGTGCCAGCAGTGAAGCGCGTAGCGTTGCCATGCTAAATGAAAAACTGTTTTTT
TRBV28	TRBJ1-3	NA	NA	CATLGPNPGNTIYF	TGTGCCACCCTGGGGCCTAACCCTGGAAACACCATATATTTT
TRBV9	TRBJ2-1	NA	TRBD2	CASGTSGRAGSGVINEQFF	TGTGCCAGCGGGACTAGCGGGAGGGCCGGTTCTGGAGTAATCAATGAGCAGTTCTTC
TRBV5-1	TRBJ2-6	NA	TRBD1	CASSLQDRDSGANVLTF	TGCGCCAGCAGCTTACAAGACAGGGACTCTGGGGCCAACGTCCTGACTTTC
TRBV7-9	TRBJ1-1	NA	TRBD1	CASSLYRDREAEAFF	TGTGCCAGCAGCTTATACCGGGACAGGGAAGCTGAAGCTTTCTTT
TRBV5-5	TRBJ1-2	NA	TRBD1	CASSLDRGVTF	TGTGCCAGCAGCTTAGACAGGGGAGTCACCTTC
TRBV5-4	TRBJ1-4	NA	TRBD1	CASSSTGGFGKLFF	TGTGCCAGCAGCTCTACAGGGGGTTTTGGAAAACTGTTTTTT
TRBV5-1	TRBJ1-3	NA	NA	CASRDGAGVSGNTIYF	TGCGCCAGCAGGGATGGTGCAGGCGTCTCTGGAAACACCATATATTTT
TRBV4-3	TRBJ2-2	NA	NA	CASSQDPGLPRTGELFF	TGCGCCAGCAGCCAAGACCCGGGACTCCCGAGGACCGGGGAGCTGTTTTTT
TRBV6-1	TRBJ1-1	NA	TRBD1	CASRATGGQTEAFF	TGTGCCAGCAGGGCGACAGGGGGCCAGACTGAAGCTTTCTTT
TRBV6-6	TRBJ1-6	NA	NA	CAVLTGDNSPLHF	TGTGCCGTGTTGACAGGTGATAATTCACCCCTCCACTTT
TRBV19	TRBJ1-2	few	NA	CAINGGYGYTF	TGTGCCATAAACGGGGGCTATGGCTACACCTTC
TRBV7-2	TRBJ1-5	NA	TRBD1	CASSRTGQPNQPQHF	TGTGCCAGCAGCCGAACGGGACAGCCCAATCAGCCCCAGCATTTT
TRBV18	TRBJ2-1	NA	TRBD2	CASSHSGRVFNEQFF	TGTGCCAGCTCACATAGCGGGAGGGTCTTCAATGAGCAGTTCTTC
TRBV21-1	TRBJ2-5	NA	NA	CASSKGPERTQYF	TGTGCCAGCAGCAAAGGGCCAGAAAGGACCCAGTACTTC
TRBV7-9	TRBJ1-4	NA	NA	CASSLVGGSDEKLFF	TGTGCCAGCAGCTTAGTTGGGGGGTCTGATGAAAAACTGTTTTTT
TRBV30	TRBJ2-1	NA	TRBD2	CAWSGWGGVWFF	TGTGCCTGGAGTGGTTGGGGGGGAGTGTGGTTCTTC
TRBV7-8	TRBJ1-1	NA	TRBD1	CASSLGTGMNTEAFF	TGTGCCAGCAGCTTAGGGACAGGGATGAACACTGAAGCTTTCTTT
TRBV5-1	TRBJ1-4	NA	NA	CASSQRQMTNEKLFF	TGCGCCAGCAGCCAGAGACAGATGACAAATGAAAAACTGTTTTTT
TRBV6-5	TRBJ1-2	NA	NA	CASRRARMHYGYTF	TGTGCCAGCCGGCGGGCAAGGATGCACTATGGCTACACCTTC
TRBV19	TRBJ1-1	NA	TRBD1	CASKDRRNTEAFF	TGTGCCTCGAAGGACAGGAGGAACACTGAAGCTTTCTTT
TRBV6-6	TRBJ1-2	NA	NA	CASTRRKGNYGYTF	TGTGCCAGCACCAGAAGAAAGGGGAACTATGGCTACACCTTC
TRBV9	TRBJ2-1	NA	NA	CASSPAGGTHAGNEQFF	TGTGCCAGCAGCCCTGCCGGGGGAACACACGCGGGGAATGAGCAGTTCTTC
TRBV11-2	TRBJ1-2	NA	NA	CASSLAMTGLMAGYTF	TGTGCCAGCAGCTTAGCTATGACAGGCTTAATGGCTGGCTACACCTTC
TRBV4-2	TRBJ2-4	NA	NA	CASSQGPRLPQYF	TGTGCCAGCAGCCAAGGTCCCAGGCTCCCTCAGTACTTC
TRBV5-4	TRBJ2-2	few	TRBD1	CASSRDRARTGELFF	TGTGCCAGCAGTCGGGACAGAGCTCGCACCGGGGAGCTGTTTTTT
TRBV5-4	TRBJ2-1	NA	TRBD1	CASSLDRGFLSYNEQFF	TGTGCCAGCAGCTTGGACAGGGGTTTTCTGTCCTACAATGAGCAGTTCTTC
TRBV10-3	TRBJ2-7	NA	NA	CAIGSGTYEQYF	TGTGCCATCGGAAGCGGTACCTACGAGCAGTACTTC